This paragraph covers one T cell receptor beta chain sequence. Its antigen specificity is not known. No much larger clonotype is one base removed from it; base qualities were not supplied. Using the deep immunoSEQ assay, multiplex PCR amplified TCR CDR3 regions from genomic DNA. Extracted genomic DNA from each cell subset was distributed evenly across all wells of several immunoSEQ 96-well plates, and each plate was treated as a replicate. For sorted subsets, about 220 ng of genomic DNA, equivalent to 25,000 to 35,000 T cell genomes, went into each replicate PCR. The purified libraries were quantified using a Qubit 3.0 fluorometer, sized with a Bioanalyzer 2100, and then quantified again using the KAPA Library Quantification kit. Each immunoSEQ 96-well plate was sequenced on its own single-read 150-cycle Illumina NextSeq 550 flow cell. The source study handled its data this way. Because the immunoSEQ output included only junctional sequences and no quality scores, the filtering could not be the same as the filtering used for full-length reads. Sequences were annotated with PyIR, a Python wrapper for IgBLAST v1.9, and V/J genes and CDR3 were assigned using IMGT germline references. Reads were removed for weak V/J assignments (E-value above 1e-6), missing CDR3, stop codons, out-of-frame junctions, or ambiguous translated residues. V3J clonotypes were defined as sequences sharing an identical inferred V gene, J gene, and CDR3 amino acid sequence. Percentage overlap between repertoires was calculated by dividing the number of shared unique clonotypes by the size of the smaller repertoire. RTK rarefaction, the Chao1 estimator, and Recon v2.1 estimates of unobserved clonotypes were used to assess repertoire richness. Generation probabilities were computed with OLGA for all TCRbeta clonotypes obtained by the gDNA method from a handful of donors. TCRdb carries this immuneACCESS record with in-frame sequences only. Its versions omit some clonotypes, under half of them owing to an unresolved V gene in the studies checked, with the rest unexplained. From that table come the V and J calls and clone size; the DNA was used to work out D and trimming. This sample is represented by about 96,000 clones; approximately 75% of them were singletons. The leading ten clones occupy around half of the sample.

Healthy HIV-negative adults with no recently reported acute infections or vaccinations were included as donors. Every donor was a Caucasian adult living in Nashville, Tennessee, USA. CD8 memory samples combined magnetically selected CD45RO+ cells with CCR7-negative CD45RA+ effector memory (TemRA) cells. Blood was obtained by leukapheresis, after which PBMCs were separated by Ficoll-Histopaque density gradient centrifugation and cryopreserved in liquid nitrogen vapor phase. Analytical flow cytometry was used to check the purity and quantity of each magnetically sorted T cell population. Genomic DNA was isolated from each sorted fraction and quantified by UV absorbance on a Nanodrop 2000c. This specimen comes from a study of shared clonotypes between healthy human individuals (dated by TCRdb to 2018 to 2020). About the full investigation: The cohort comprised two women and a few men aged 18 to 49 years. For each donor, CD4 naive and CD4 memory were each run on three plates, CD8 naive on two plates, and CD8 memory on one plate. Each donor's leukapheresis produced roughly between about 0.9 and 9.5 billion PBMCs. To increase sequencing depth and limit assay-specific biases, TCR repertoire library preparation and sequencing were carried out by different laboratories using diverse techniques. To estimate repertoire size and how much clonotype sharing occurs between individuals, the study deeply sequenced the blood TCR repertoires of about 5 healthy adults.

The full study reports these points: Naive subsets generally had larger estimated clonotype richness than memory subsets did. Sampling was limited to blood, and TCR repertoires in tissue likely differ from TCR repertoires in blood. Clonotypes shared by all four sorted-subset donors showed higher generation probabilities than non-shared clonotypes. Even with the large sequencing depth, rarefaction of the sorted-subset datasets indicated that sequencing was incomplete. Sharing across a few donors was observed for around 5% of naive CD4, 3.5% of naive CD8, roughly 2.4% of memory CD4, and roughly 0.4% of memory CD8 clonotypes. Based on pairwise subsampling, the degree of clonotype sharing among donors was expected to be affected by sequencing depth. The small number of donors limited the genetic and exposure-history diversity represented.

Sequenced material: memory CD8+ T cells sorted from blood. The meaning of the sample's cell subset or site label: CD45RO+ cells pooled with CCR7-negative TemRA cells. The TCR originated in a man aged 25-40 years in good health.

CDR3 loop: CASSDQGGNQETQYF. The bases read TGTGCCAGCAGCGACCAGGGGGGGAATCAAGAGACCCAGTACTTC. The sequence is built from TRBV9 and TRBJ2-5, with the D call tentatively TRBD1 or TRBD2, each fitting 7 bases. Trimming costs V 3 bases and J 2 bases, and their ends lie 14 bases apart. Counted from cysteine to phenylalanine, this CDR3 has 15 amino acids. The DNA shown is the 45-base CDR3, in frame from base 1. CDR1 and CDR2 are drawn from the germline V gene: SGDLS, YYNGEE.